One sample yielded the 27 T cell receptor beta chains listed below, sequenced in a study of neurological immune-mediated disorders. The time point here: longitudinal time-point 1 (baseline). TCRdb recomputed calls from the 5' RACE reads with MiXCR, one row per CDR3 protein. The table includes tens of thousands of distinct CDR3 sequences, around 15% detected once. The sample consisted of PBMCs. All receptors derive from a female donor with HTLV-1-associated myelopathy (HAM/TSP).

This clonotype has ten or more counts. The rearrangement joins TRBV11-2 to TRBJ2-3, with 8 bases identical to TRBD2. Germline V lookup: CDR1 SGHAT, CDR2 FQNNGV. The V gene end was trimmed by 5 bases and the J gene end by 2 bases; junction bases not matched to a gene: 12. The CDR3 spans 17 residues. The CDR3 sequence: CASSHPRRGAHTDTQYF. DNA for the CDR3: TGTGCCAGCAGCCATCCCCGGCGGGGGGCCCACACAGATACGCAGTATTTT.

This clonotype was counted a few times. The rearrangement uses TRBV20-1 and TRBJ2-5, with 7 bases matching TRBD2. Germline CDR1 and CDR2: DFQATT and SNEGSKA (reference sequence). The CDR3 is 14 residues long. The V and J ends lost 0 bases and 2 bases, in that order; junction bases with no gene match: 3. CDR3 in DNA: TGCAGTGCTAGAGAAGCGGGGACGCAAGAGACCCAGTACTTC. Translation gives CSAREAGTQETQYF.

This clonotype was recorded at least ten times. The chain carries TRBV7-9 and TRBJ2-2; D is uncertain. This CDR3 is 13 amino acids long. Per the germline V gene, CDR1 is SEHNR and CDR2 is FQNEAQ (reference sequence). V was clipped by 0 bases and J by 3 bases, with 2 bases between them. The DNA for the CDR3 is TGTGCCAGCAGCTTAGCAGACACCGGGGAGCTGTTTTTT. Protein product: CASSLADTGELFF. The complete variable domain, with remaining parts taken from reference TRBV7-9 and TRBJ2-2, reads DTGVSQNPRHKITKRGQNVTFRCDPISEHNRLYWYRQTLGQGPEFLTYFQNEAQLEKSRLLSDRFSAERPKGSFSTLEIQRTEQGDSAMYLCASSLADTGELFFGEGSRLTVL.

Many counts were recorded for this clonotype. The V call is TRBV7-2, the J call TRBJ2-1, with 8 nucleotides matching TRBD2. CDR1 is SGHTA and CDR2 is FQGNSA in the germline V gene. Unmatched junction bases numbered 6, after V lost 2 bases and J lost 6 bases. The CDR3 has 15 amino acids. As DNA, the CDR3 is TGTGCCAGCAGCTTAAACGGGGGGGCGGTCAATGAGCAGTTCTTC. Its protein is CASSLNGGAVNEQFF.

This clonotype was detected ten times or more. The genes are TRBV2 and TRBJ1-6; no firm D call. The CDR3 totals 16 residues. V was shortened by 2 bases and J by 2 bases, with 10 bases between the two germline ends. Looked up from germline, CDR1 is SNHLY and CDR2 is FYNNEI. CDR3 DNA sequence: TGTGCCAGCAGTGAATCGGTCAGCCCCTATAATTCACCCCTCCACTTT. Its protein is CASSESVSPYNSPLHF.

The V call is TRBV27, the J call TRBJ2-3; 16 nucleotides agree with TRBD2. The V gene's germline CDR1 is MNHEY and CDR2 SMNVEV (reference sequence). The CDR3 has 19 amino acids. J was trimmed by 6 bases and V by 2 bases; bases with no gene match: 11. CDR3 DNA: TGTGCCAGCAGTTTACAAGCATCGGGACTAGCGGGGGGGCGCGATACGCAGTATTTT. It specifies CASSLQASGLAGGRDTQYF.

This clonotype appeared many times. V gene TRBV4-1 combines with J gene TRBJ2-1; D possibly corresponds to TRBD1 (6 bases). CDR1 is MGHRA, CDR2 YSYEKL, per germline. Between the trimmed V and J ends, which lost 2 bases and 7 bases, there was a span of 15 bases. The length of the CDR3 is 15 residues. Written as DNA, the CDR3 is TGCGCCAGCAGCCAAACGAACAGGGAACGGAATGAGCAGTTCTTC. This sequence encodes CASSQTNRERNEQFF.

This chain joins TRBV5-1 and TRBJ2-1; the D gene could be TRBD1 or TRBD2 (5 bases each). CDR1 and CDR2 from the germline V gene are SGHRS and YFSETQ. V was cut by 2 bases and J by 2 bases, with 17 bases left in between. CDR3 size: 17 residues. The CDR3 sequence: CASSFGTGTDTYNEQFF. As DNA, the CDR3 is TGCGCCAGCAGCTTCGGAACCGGGACGGATACCTACAATGAGCAGTTCTTC.

This clonotype has a count of ten or more. The chain recombines TRBV5-6 with TRBJ2-7; TRBD1 agrees at 10 bases. The CDR3 length is 16 residues. Trimming took 3 bases from V and 3 from J; bases not matched to a gene: 9. Germline assignment: CDR1 SGHDT and CDR2 YYEEEE. The CDR3 DNA reads TGTGCCAGCAGCTCAGGCTGGACAGGGGGGATCTACGAGCAGTACTTC. It yields the protein CASSSGWTGGIYEQYF.

CDR3 bases: TGCAGTGCTCCTCAGGGGGGGTCAGATACGCAGTATTTT. The encoded protein is CSAPQGGSDTQYF. The V call is TRBV20-1, the J call TRBJ2-3, with D perhaps TRBD1 or TRBD2 (7 bases each). This CDR3 is 13 amino acids long. CDR1 and CDR2 from the germline V gene are DFQATT and SNEGSKA (reference sequence). V was pared by 5 bases and J by 4 bases, with 13 bases between.

With respect to this clonotype: A read error may explain this, as a much larger clone is one base away. This chain joins TRBV7-8 and TRBJ2-6, with D perhaps matching TRBD1 or TRBD2 (6 bases each). The CDR3 runs to 19 residues. CDR1 and CDR2 (germline): SGHVS, FQNEAQ. The CDR3 spells CANSLTLAGQLSGANVLTF. In DNA form, the CDR3 reads TGTGCCAACAGCCTGACTTTGGCGGGACAACTCTCTGGGGCCAACGTCCTGACTTTC.

This clonotype was found many times. This chain connects TRBV5-4 to TRBJ2-7, with 8 bases aligning to TRBD1. CDR3 size: 15 residues. The germline gives CDR1 SGHNT, CDR2 YYREEE (reference sequence). With V trimmed by 4 bases and J by 5 bases, 11 bases remained unmatched. CDR3 sequence (DNA): TGTGCCAGCAGCCCACCCCGGACAGGGATCGACGAGCAGTACTTC. Translated, it gives CASSPPRTGIDEQYF.

This clonotype occurred many times. The V call is TRBV20-1, the J call TRBJ1-3, with no clear D. Trimming removed 6 bases at V and 0 bases at J, with 6 bases between. The germline V gene has CDR1 DFQATT and CDR2 SNEGSKA (reference sequence). This CDR3 is 12 amino acids long. CDR3 nucleotide sequence: TGCAGTGCCCCGGTCTCTGGAAACACCATATATTTT. It is translated as CSAPVSGNTIYF.

On this clonotype: This may arise from a read error, as a much more abundant clone is one base away. V gene TRBV7-3 combines with J gene TRBJ1-1; D uncertain. V lost 7 bases and J 1 base, leaving 10 bases between the germline ends. From germline, CDR1 is SGHTA and CDR2 FQGTGA. The CDR3 covers 13 residues. CDR3 in amino acids: CASILLRNTEAFF. CDR3 nucleotide sequence: TGTGCCAGCATCCTACTCAGGAACACTGAAGCTTTCTTT.

This clonotype was counted ten times or more. J is TRBJ2-1 and V is TRBV7-9; D is perhaps TRBD1 or TRBD2 (6 bases each). The CDR3 loop spans 16 amino acids. CDR1 is SEHNR, CDR2 FQNEAQ, per germline (reference sequence). The V end lost 5 bases, the J end lost 2 bases, and 16 bases lay between the germline ends. The CDR3 coding sequence is TGTGCCAGCAGCCCCCAAGGGGGGCATGCCTACAATGAGCAGTTCTTC. Translation gives CASSPQGGHAYNEQFF.

This clonotype was detected ten times or more. This chain links TRBV20-1 with TRBJ1-1, with a tentative D call TRBD1 (5 bases). Germline-derived CDR1 and CDR2 are DFQATT and SNEGSKA (reference sequence). V was shortened by 1 base and J by 7 bases, with 19 bases between the two germline ends. CDR3 length: 15 amino acids. The CDR3 DNA reads as TGCAGTGCTAGAGGATTTTCAGACCCAACAGGTGAAGCTTTCTTT. It specifies CSARGFSDPTGEAFF.

The table lists this clonotype with many counts. This chain joins TRBV6-2 or TRBV6-3 and TRBJ2-3, with no clear D. V lost 5 bases to trimming and J lost 4 bases, with 22 bases between them. The germline CDR1 and CDR2 sequences are MNHEY and SVGEGT. CDR3 length equals 17 residues. The CDR3 sequence is CASSKLKVHSTADTQYF. The CDR3 coding sequence is TGTGCCAGCAGTAAGCTTAAGGTCCATTCGACGGCAGATACGCAGTATTTT.

This clonotype has ten or more counts. This rearrangement joins TRBV6-6 to TRBJ2-1; 8 bases align to TRBD1. Germline CDR1 reads MNHNY; CDR2 reads SVGAGI (reference sequence). The CDR3 extends over 16 amino acids. The V and J ends lost 2 bases and 4 bases, in that order; junction bases with no gene match: 7. DNA of the CDR3: TGTGCCAGCAGTTACCCCCAGGGGGCGGGATACAATGAGCAGTTCTTC. This translates into CASSYPQGAGYNEQFF.

This clonotype was seen only once. The chain combines TRBV5-1 with TRBJ1-1; the D is unclear. Germline lookup yields CDR1 SGHRS and CDR2 YFSETQ. This CDR3 has 14 residues. V dropped 0 bases and J dropped 2 bases, with 8 bases sitting between them. In DNA, the CDR3 is TGCGCCAGCAGCTTGGAATGGTCAAACACTGAAGCTTTCTTT. It yields the protein CASSLEWSNTEAFF.

This clonotype was counted ten times or more. The chain is built from TRBV5-1 and TRBJ2-7, with 9 bases lining up with TRBD1. Germline CDR1 SGHRS, CDR2 YFSETQ. The CDR3 sequence is 16 residues long. V shed 2 bases and J 7 bases; nucleotides not matched to a gene: 13. As DNA, the CDR3 is TGCGCCAGCAGCTTCGCGCCGGGACAGGGATTTGGTGAGCAGTACTTC. As protein: CASSFAPGQGFGEQYF.

This clonotype was detected many times. V usage is TRBV5-1 and J usage is TRBJ1-2, with D hard to call. V was pared by 0 bases and J by 2 bases, with 11 bases between. Per the germline V gene, CDR1 is SGHRS and CDR2 is YFSETQ. The CDR3 runs to 15 residues. CDR3 in amino acids: CASSLGGEGNYGYTF. Written as DNA, the CDR3 is TGCGCCAGCAGCTTGGGCGGAGAAGGGAACTATGGCTACACCTTC.

This clonotype was seen at least ten times. The chain links TRBV5-1 to TRBJ2-2, with TRBD1 matching over 9 bases. The CDR3 is 16 amino acids. The trim removed 4 bases at V and 3 bases at J, leaving 7 bases unmatched. The V gene's germline CDR1 is SGHRS and CDR2 YFSETQ. CDR3: CASSTHGTGYTGELFF. CDR3 DNA sequence: TGCGCCAGCAGCACACACGGGACAGGGTACACCGGGGAGCTGTTTTTT.

The table lists this clonotype with many counts. This chain uses TRBV5-1 with TRBJ2-7; TRBD2 matches 13 bases. The germline V gene encodes CDR1 SGHRS and CDR2 YFSETQ. The CDR3 runs to 14 residues. J was trimmed by 2 bases and V by 5 bases; bases with no gene match: 1. The CDR3 here is CASRTSGGTYEQYF. The CDR3 nucleotides read TGCGCCAGCAGGACTAGCGGGGGGACCTACGAGCAGTACTTC.

This clonotype was seen many times. The CDR3 DNA is TGCGCCAGCAGCTTGAATATTGTCGGGGGGCGCACCGGGGAGCTGTTTTTT. It codes for CASSLNIVGGRTGELFF. The V call is TRBV5-1, the J call TRBJ2-2; D might be TRBD2 (7 bases). The V gene lost 1 base and the J gene lost 4 bases, with 17 bases spanning the gap. The CDR3 consists of 17 residues. Per the germline V gene, CDR1 is SGHRS and CDR2 is YFSETQ. The entire variable domain, with the rest obtained from reference TRBV5-1 and TRBJ2-2, is as follows: KAGVTQTPRYLIKTRGQQVTLSCSPISGHRSVSWYQQTPGQGLQFLFEYFSETQRNKGNFPGRFSGRQFSNSRSEMNVSTLELGDSALYLCASSLNIVGGRTGELFFGEGSRLTVL.

This clonotype showed up many times. The gene calls are TRBV5-1 and TRBJ2-1; D might be TRBD1 (5 bases). Germline loops: CDR1 SGHRS, CDR2 YFSETQ. The CDR3 has 15 residues. Trimming removed 6 bases at V and 3 bases at J, with 16 bases between. The CDR3 spells CASNPQARHYNEQFF. CDR3 coding DNA: TGCGCCAGCAATCCACAGGCCCGACACTACAATGAGCAGTTCTTC.

A remark on this clonotype: An end of the junction differs from the germline gene, which may be a read error. This chain uses TRBV25-1 with TRBJ2-1; 7 bases map to TRBD2. The CDR3 is made up of 14 amino acids. Germline V gene sequence: CDR1 MGHDK, CDR2 SYGVNS. The CDR3 region is CVSAQTGLENEQFF. DNA for the CDR3: TGTGTCAGCGCCCAGACCGGACTAGAGAATGAGCAGTTCTTC.

This clonotype was observed at least ten times. This rearrangement joins TRBV9 to TRBJ1-1; unclear D gene. Germline V gives CDR1 SGDLS, CDR2 YYNGEE. Trimming removed 4 bases from V and 5 bases from J, with 15 bases in between. This CDR3 has 14 amino acids. CDR3 coding DNA: TGTGCCAGCAGCTTCAGCCTGGTGCGGACTGAAGCTTTCTTT. This sequence encodes CASSFSLVRTEAFF.